This TCR beta chain originates from a study of blood T cell repertoires in COVID-19. Sequencing was performed with immunoSEQ multiplex PCR; in TCRdb, only in-frame clones are kept and a portion is missing. The sample records 250,000 to 300,000 clones, roughly nine tenths being singletons. The CDR3 totals 14 residues. Trimming left V 6 bases short and J 8 bases short, with 14 bases between. Germline loops: CDR1 MNHEY, CDR2 SVGAGI. This receptor was obtained from a woman aged 60-75 years who had recovered from COVID-19. The rearrangement uses TRBV6-5 and TRBJ1-6; D unresolved. Sample: PBMCs or T cells enriched from blood (not recorded which). In DNA, the CDR3 is TGTGCCAGCAGGTTGGGAGGGCCGGATTCACCCCTCCACTTT. As protein: CASRLGGPDSPLHF.